Given below is one T cell receptor (beta chain) in context. The sample originates from a study of blood T cell repertoires in COVID-19. Turning to the study itself: PBMCs, B-cell-depleted T cells, or T cells provided the cDNA or gDNA that made up the material.

V was cut by 5 bases and J by 5 bases, with 18 bases left in between. Per germline, CDR1 PRHDT and CDR2 FYEKMQ (reference sequence). The CDR3 length is 15 residues. Methods used by the authors: For nucleated cells, counts were estimated from reference gene primer amplification. TCRdb's copy holds only in-frame clones and misses some; the assay was immunoSEQ multiplex PCR. V and J calls and clone size follow that table, whereas D and trimming were derived from the DNA. The data contain about 480,000 clones, nearly 90% of them singletons. This study enrolled people aged about 18 to 100 from around 26 US geographic areas. Clinical history as reported by participants underpinned cohort assignment.

This receptor was taken from a woman under 30 with acute COVID-19. Input material: PBMCs or T cells enriched from blood (not recorded which). The chain carries TRBV13 and TRBJ2-5; TRBD2 is a possible D gene (6 bases). CDR3 sequence reads: CASSTRRRGQETQYF. In DNA, the CDR3 is TGTGCCAGCAGCACCCGCCGGCGGGGCCAGGAGACCCAGTACTTC. Drawing the rest from reference TRBV13 and TRBJ2-5, the complete variable domain is AAGVIQSPRHLIKEKRETATLKCYPIPRHDTVYWYQQGPGQDPQFLISFYEKMQSDKGSIPDRFSAQQFSDYHSELNMSSLELGDSALYFCASSTRRRGQETQYFGPGTRLLVL.